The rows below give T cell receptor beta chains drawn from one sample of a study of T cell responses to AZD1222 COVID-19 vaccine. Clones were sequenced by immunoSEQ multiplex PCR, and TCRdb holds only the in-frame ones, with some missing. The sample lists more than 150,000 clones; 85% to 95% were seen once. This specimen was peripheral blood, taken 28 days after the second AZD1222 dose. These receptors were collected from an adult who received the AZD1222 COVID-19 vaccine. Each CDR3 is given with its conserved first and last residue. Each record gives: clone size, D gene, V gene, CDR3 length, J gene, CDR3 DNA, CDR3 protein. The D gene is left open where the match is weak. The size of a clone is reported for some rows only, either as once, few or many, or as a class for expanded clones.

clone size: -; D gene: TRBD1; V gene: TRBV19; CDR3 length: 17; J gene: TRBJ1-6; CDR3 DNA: TGTGCCAGTAATCCGACAGGGAGAGTCTCCTATAATTCACCCCTCCACTTT; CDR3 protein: CASNPTGRVSYNSPLHF
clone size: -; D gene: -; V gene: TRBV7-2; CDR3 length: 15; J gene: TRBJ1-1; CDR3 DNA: TGTGCCAGCAGCGCTTACACCACCCTGAACACTGAAGCTTTCTTT; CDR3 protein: CASSAYTTLNTEAFF
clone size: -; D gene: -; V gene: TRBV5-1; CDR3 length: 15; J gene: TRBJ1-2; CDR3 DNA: TGCGCCAGCAGCTGGGACGACGAGGGGCGATATGGCTACACCTTC; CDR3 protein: CASSWDDEGRYGYTF
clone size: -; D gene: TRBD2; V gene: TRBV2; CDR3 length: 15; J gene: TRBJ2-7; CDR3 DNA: TGTGCCAGCGCGGGTACGGGAGGGCTGTACTACGAGCAGTACTTC; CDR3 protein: CASAGTGGLYYEQYF
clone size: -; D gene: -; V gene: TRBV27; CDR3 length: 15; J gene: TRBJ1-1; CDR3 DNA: TGTGCCAGCAGTTTATCGGCCCGATCGGGCACTGAAGCTTTCTTT; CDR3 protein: CASSLSARSGTEAFF
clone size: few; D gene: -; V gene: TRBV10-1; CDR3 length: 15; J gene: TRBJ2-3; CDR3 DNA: TGCGCCAGCAGTGAGACCAGGGGAGGCACAGATACGCAGTATTTT; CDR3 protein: CASSETRGGTDTQYF
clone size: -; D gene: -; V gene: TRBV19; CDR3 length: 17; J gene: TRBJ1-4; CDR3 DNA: TGTGCCAGTAGTATTTCTCACACGGACAGTAGTAATGAAAAACTGTTTTTT; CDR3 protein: CASSISHTDSSNEKLFF
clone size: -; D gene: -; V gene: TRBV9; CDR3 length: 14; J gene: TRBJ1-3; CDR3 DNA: TGTGCCAGCAGCGTAGACCCGGTTTCGAACACCATATATTTT; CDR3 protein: CASSVDPVSNTIYF
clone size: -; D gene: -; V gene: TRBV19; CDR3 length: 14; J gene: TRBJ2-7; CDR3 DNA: TGTGCCAGTAGTGTATTACTTCGACCCTACGAGCAGTACTTC; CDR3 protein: CASSVLLRPYEQYF
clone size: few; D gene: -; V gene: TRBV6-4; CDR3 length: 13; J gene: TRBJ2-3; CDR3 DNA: TGTGCCAGCAGCGCGCGGGATACAGATACGCAGTATTTT; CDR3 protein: CASSARDTDTQYF
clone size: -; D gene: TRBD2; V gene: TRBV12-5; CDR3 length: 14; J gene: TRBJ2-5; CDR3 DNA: TGTGCTAGTGGTTTGTTCCCGGGGGGGGAGACCCAGTACTTC; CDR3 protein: CASGLFPGGETQYF
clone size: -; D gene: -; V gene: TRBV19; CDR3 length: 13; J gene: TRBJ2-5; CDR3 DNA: TGTGCCAGTAGCGGGGGACACCAAGAGACCCAGTACTTC; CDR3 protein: CASSGGHQETQYF
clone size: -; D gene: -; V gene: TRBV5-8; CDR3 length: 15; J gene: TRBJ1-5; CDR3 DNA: TGTGCCAGCAGCCGCGACAGATATAGCAATCAGCCCCAGCATTTT; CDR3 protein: CASSRDRYSNQPQHF
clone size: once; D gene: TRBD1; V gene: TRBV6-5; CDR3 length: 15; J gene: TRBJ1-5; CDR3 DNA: TGTGCCAGCAGTTCGAGGACAGGGAGTAATCAGCCCCAGCATTTT; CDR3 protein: CASSSRTGSNQPQHF
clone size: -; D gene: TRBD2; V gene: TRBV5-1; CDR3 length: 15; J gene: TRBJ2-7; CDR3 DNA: TGCGCCAGCAGCGCGGGGACTAGCGGGACCTACGAGCAGTACTTC; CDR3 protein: CASSAGTSGTYEQYF